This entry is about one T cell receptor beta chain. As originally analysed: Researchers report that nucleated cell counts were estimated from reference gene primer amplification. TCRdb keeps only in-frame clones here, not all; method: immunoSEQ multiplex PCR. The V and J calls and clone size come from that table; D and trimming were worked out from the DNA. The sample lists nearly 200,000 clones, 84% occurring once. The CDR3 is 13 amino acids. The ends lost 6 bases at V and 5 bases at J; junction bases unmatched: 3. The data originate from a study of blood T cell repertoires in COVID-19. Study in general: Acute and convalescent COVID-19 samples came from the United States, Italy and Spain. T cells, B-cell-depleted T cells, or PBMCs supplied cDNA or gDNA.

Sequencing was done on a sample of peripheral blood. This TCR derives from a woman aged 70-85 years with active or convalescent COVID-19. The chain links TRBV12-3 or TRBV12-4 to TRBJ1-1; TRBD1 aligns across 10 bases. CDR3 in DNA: TGTGCCAGCAGCGACAGGGGGCGGACTGAAGCTTTCTTT. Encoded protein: CASSDRGRTEAFF.